This T cell receptor beta chain was recovered during a study of CD8 T cells in ankylosing spondylitis. General study points: Peripheral blood samples showed relatively rare disease-linked clones, and these clones were CD8+.

This clonotype was recorded many times. Its antigen is currently unknown. As the method for making TCR beta libraries, quantitative 5'-RACE with molecular barcodes was used. TCRdb independently ran MiXCR on the 5' RACE reads; one entry per CDR3 protein. This sample has 110,000 to 150,000 distinct CDR3 sequences, with 6.5% to 8.5% found just once. Germline V gene sequence: CDR1 SGHRS, CDR2 YFSETQ. Trimming at V came to 4 bases and at J to 4 bases, leaving 6 bases not matched to a gene. CDR3 length: 14 residues. The receptor was isolated from a male donor with ankylosing spondylitis. The gene calls are TRBV5-1 and TRBJ1-1, with 8 bases that match TRBD1. The sample was synovial fluid, either unsorted or a sorted T cell fraction (not recorded which). The CDR3, as DNA: TGCGCCAGCAGCATTTATACAGGGGGCACTGAAGCTTTCTTT. Amino acid sequence: CASSIYTGGTEAFF.